Sequencing of this T cell receptor (beta chain) was carried out in a study of early T cells in non-severe SARS-CoV-2 infection. Study details: Whole-blood bulk RNA, unsorted, was sequenced, and chains were unpaired. General study points: VDJdb matches were skewed toward anti-spike CD8 T cell responses.

This clonotype has a count of ten or more. Its antigen is unknown. With 6 bases clipped from V and 6 bases from J, the junction kept 8 bases outside the gene matches. This CDR3 is 15 amino acids long. The V gene's germline CDR1 is MNHEY and CDR2 SVGAGI. cDNA molecules, individually, were tagged with unique molecular identifiers. Each CDR3 protein is one row after TCRdb ran MiXCR on the 5' RACE reads. Among about 43,000 distinct CDR3 sequences listed, 11% were seen once. The clonotype was recovered from an adult who was a healthcare worker with PCR-confirmed SARS-CoV-2 infection or an uninfected control (not recorded which). Sample: whole blood. The chain employs TRBV6-5 and TRBJ2-2; 9 positions agree with TRBD2. The CDR3 bases are TGTGCCAGCAGCAATCTAGCGGGGACTTCCGGGGAGCTGTTTTTT. Its translation: CASSNLAGTSGELFF.